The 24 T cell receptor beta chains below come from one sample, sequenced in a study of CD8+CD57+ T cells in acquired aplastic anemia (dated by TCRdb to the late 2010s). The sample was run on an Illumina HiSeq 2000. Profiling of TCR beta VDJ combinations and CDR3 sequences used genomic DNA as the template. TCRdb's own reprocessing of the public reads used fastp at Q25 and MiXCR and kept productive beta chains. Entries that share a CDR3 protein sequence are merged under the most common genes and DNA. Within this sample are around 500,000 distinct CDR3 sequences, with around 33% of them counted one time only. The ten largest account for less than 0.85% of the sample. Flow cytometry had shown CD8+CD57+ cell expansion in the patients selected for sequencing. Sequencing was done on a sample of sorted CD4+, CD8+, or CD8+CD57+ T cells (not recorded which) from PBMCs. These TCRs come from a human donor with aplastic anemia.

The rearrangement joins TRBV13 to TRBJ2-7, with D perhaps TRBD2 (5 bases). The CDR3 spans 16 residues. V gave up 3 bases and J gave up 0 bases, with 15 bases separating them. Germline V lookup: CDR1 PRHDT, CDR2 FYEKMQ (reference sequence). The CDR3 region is CASSLSRDTSSYEQYF. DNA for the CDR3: TGTGCCAGCAGCTTGTCCCGAGATACTAGCTCCTACGAGCAGTACTTC.

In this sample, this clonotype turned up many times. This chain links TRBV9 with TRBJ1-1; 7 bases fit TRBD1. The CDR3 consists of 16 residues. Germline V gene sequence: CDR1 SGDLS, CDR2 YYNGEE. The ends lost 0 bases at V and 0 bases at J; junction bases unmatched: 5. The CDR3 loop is CASSVDPGGMNTEAFF. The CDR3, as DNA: TGTGCCAGCAGCGTAGACCCAGGGGGGATGAACACTGAAGCTTTCTTT.

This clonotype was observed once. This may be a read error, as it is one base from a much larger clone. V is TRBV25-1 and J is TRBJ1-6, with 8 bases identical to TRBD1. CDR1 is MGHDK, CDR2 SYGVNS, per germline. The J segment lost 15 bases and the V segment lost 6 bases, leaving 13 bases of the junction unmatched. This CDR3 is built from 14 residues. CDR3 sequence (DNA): TGTGCCAGCAGCGCCGGGACAGGAGCCACTATCCTCCACTTT. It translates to CASSAGTGATILHF. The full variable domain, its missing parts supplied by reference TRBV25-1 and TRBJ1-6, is EADIYQTPRYLVIGTGKKITLECSQTMGHDKMYWYQQDPGMELHLIHYSYGVNSTEKGDLSSESTVSRIRTEHFPLTLESARPSHTSQYLCASSAGTGATILHFGNGTRLTVT.

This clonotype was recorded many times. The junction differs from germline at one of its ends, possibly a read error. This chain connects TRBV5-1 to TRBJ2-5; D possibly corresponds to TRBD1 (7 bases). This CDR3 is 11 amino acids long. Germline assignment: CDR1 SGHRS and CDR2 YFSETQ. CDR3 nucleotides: TGTGCCAGCAGGGGGGAGGAGACCCAGTACTTC. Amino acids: CASRGEETQYF.

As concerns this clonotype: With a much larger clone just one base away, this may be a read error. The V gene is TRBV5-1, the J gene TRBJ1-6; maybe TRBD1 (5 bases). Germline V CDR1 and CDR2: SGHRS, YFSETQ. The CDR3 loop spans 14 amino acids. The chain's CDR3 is CASSLQGSDSPFHF. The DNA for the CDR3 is TGCGCCAGCAGCTTGCAGGGATCGGATTCACCCTTCCACTTT. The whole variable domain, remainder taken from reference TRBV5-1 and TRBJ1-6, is KAGVTQTPRYLIKTRGQQVTLSCSPISGHRSVSWYQQTPGQGLQFLFEYFSETQRNKGNFPGRFSGRQFSNSRSEMNVSTLELGDSALYLCASSLQGSDSPFHFGNGTRLTVT.

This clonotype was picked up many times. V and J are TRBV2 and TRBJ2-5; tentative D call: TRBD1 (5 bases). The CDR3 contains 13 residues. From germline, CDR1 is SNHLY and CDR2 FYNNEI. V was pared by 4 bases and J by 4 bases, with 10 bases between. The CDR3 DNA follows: TGTGCCAGCAGTGGGGGCAGAGGAGAGACCCAGTACTTC. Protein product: CASSGGRGETQYF.

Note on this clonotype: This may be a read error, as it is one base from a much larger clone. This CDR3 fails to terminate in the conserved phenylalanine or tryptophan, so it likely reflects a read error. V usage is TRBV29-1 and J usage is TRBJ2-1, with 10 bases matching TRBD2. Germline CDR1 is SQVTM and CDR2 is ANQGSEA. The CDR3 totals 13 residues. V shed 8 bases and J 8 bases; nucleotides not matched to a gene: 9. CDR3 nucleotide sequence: TGCAGCTTCCAAGCGGGGGGGGCCGATGAGCAGTTCCTC. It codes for CSFQAGGADEQFL.

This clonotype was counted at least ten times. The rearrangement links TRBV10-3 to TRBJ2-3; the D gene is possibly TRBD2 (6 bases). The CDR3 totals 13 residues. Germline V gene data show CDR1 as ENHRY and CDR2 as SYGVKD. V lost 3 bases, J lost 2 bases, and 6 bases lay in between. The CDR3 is CAISELATDTQYF. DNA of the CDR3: TGTGCCATCAGTGAACTAGCCACAGATACGCAGTATTTT.

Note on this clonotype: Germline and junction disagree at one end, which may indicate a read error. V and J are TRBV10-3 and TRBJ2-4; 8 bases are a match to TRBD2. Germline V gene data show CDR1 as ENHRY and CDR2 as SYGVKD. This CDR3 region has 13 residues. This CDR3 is CASSERERSIQYF. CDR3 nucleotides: TGTGCCAGCAGTGAGCGGGAGAGGAGCATTCAGTACTTC.

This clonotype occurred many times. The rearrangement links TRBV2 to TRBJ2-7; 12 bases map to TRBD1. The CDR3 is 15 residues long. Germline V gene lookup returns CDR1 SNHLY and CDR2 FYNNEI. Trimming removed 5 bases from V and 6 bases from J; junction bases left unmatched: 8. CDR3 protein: CASSNRDRGLGEQYF. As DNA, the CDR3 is TGTGCCAGCAGTAACCGGGACAGGGGGCTCGGCGAGCAGTACTTC.

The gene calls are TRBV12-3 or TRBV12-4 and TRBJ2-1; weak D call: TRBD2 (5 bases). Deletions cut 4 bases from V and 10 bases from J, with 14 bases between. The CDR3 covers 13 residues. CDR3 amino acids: CASSSQDSTEQFF. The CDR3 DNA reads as TGTGCCAGCAGTTCGCAGGACTCTACAGAGCAGTTCTTC.

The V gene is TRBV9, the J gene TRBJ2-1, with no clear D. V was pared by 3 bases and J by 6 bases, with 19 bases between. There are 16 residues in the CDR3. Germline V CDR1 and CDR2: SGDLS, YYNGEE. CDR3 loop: CASSAQGPFGFNEQFF. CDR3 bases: TGTGCCAGCAGCGCTCAAGGCCCCTTTGGTTTCAATGAGCAGTTCTTC.

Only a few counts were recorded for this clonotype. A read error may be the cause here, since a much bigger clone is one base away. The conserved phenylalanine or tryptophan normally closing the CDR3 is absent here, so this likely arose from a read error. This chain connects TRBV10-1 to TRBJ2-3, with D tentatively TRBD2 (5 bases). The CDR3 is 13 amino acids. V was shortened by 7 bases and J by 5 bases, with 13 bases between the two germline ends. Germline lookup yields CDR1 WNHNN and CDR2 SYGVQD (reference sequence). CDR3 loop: CASTDQLGDTQYL. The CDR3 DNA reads TGCGCCAGCACCGACCAACTAGGAGATACGCAGTATCTT.

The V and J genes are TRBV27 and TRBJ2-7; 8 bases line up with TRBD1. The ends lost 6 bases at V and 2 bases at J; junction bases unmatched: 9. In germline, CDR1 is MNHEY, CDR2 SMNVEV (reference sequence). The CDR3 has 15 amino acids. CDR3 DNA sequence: TGTGCCAGCAGCCCAGGGGGCCGAGGTCCCTACGAGCAGTACTTC. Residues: CASSPGGRGPYEQYF.

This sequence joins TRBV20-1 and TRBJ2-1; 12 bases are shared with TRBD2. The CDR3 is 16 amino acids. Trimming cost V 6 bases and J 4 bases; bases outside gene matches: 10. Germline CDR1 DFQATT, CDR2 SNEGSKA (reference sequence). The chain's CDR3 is CSATAPTSGSYNEQFF. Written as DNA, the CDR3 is TGCAGTGCCACTGCACCGACTAGCGGGAGTTACAATGAGCAGTTCTTC.

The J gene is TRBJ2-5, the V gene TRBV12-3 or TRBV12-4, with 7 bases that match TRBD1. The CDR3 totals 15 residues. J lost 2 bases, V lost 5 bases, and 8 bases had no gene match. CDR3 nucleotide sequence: TGTGCCAGCAGTGCGAGACCGGGACAGCAAGAGACCCAGTACTTC. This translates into CASSARPGQQETQYF.

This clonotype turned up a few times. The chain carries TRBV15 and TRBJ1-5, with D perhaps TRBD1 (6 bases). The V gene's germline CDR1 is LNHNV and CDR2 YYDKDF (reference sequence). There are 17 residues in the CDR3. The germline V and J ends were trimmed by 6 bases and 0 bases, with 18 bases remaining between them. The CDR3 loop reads CATRGGGSPYSNQPQHF. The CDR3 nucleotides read TGTGCCACCAGAGGGGGGGGGAGCCCTTATAGCAATCAGCCCCAGCATTTT.

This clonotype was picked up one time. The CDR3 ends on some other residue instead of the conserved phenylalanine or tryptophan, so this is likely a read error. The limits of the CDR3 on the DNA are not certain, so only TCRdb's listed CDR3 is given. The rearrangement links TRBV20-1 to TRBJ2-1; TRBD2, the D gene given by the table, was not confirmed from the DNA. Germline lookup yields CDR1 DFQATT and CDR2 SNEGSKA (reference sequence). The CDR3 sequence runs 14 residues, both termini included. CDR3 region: CSARVGSSGGAPPL.

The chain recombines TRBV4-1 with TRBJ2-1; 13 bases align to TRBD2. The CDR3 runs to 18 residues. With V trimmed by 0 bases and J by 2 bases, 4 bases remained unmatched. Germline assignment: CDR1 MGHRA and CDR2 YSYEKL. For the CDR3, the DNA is TGCGCCAGCAGCCAAGATTTGACTAGCGGGGGGACCTACAATGAGCAGTTCTTC. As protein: CASSQDLTSGGTYNEQFF.

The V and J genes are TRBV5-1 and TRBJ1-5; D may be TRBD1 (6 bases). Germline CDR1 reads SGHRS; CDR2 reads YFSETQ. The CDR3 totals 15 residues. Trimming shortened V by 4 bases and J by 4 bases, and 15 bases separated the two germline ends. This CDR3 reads CASSPVGGLNQPQHF. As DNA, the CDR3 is TGCGCCAGCAGCCCCGTGGGGGGCCTGAATCAGCCCCAGCATTTT.

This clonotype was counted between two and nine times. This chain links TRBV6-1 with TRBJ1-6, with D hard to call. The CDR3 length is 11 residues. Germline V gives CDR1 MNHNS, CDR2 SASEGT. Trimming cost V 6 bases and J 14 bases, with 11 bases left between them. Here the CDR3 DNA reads TGTGCCAGCAGGGACCTCACGGCCCTCCACTTT. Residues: CASRDLTALHF.

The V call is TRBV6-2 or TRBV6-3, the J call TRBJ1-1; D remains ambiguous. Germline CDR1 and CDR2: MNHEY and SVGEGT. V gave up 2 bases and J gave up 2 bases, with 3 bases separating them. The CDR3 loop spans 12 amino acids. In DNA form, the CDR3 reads TGTGCCAGCAGTTACATTAACACTGAAGCTTTCTTT. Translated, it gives CASSYINTEAFF.

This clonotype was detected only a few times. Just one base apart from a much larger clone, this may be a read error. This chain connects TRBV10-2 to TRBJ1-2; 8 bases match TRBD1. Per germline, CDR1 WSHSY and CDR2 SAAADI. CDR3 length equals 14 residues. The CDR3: CASSERTPGGDYTF. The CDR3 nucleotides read TGTGCCAGCAGTGAAAGGACCCCAGGGGGCGACTACACCTTC.

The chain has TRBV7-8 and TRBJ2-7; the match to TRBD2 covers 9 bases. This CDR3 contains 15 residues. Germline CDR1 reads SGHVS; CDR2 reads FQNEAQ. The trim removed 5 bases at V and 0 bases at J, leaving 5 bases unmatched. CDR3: CASSRLAVSSYEQYF. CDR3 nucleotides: TGTGCCAGCAGCCGACTAGCGGTGAGCTCCTACGAGCAGTACTTC.